The 23 T cell receptor beta chains listed next were all sequenced from one sample in a study of beta chain features in type 1 diabetes. Expressed TCRB transcripts were sequenced after all isolated RNA was converted to cDNA. Profiling relied on immunoSEQ multiplex PCR, and the TCRdb table lists in-frame clones only, not all of them. The sample has over 350,000 clones; more than 13% are singletons. The sequencing sample was made of naive CD4+ T cells from blood. Receptor source: a woman aged 18-29 years in good health.

V is TRBV20-1 and J is TRBJ2-4; no definite D call. The V end lost 6 bases, the J end lost 6 bases, and 6 bases lay between the germline ends. CDR3 size: 10 residues. Germline V gene lookup returns CDR1 DFQATT and CDR2 SNEGSKA (reference sequence). The CDR3 coding sequence is TGCAGTGCCCCTCTAAACATTCAGTACTTC. This gives the protein CSAPLNIQYF.

The chain joins TRBV7-9 to TRBJ1-5, with a weak D call TRBD1 (5 bases). The V gene's germline CDR1 is SEHNR and CDR2 FQNEAQ (reference sequence). The CDR3 loop spans 13 amino acids. Trimming took off 4 bases at V and 5 bases at J, with 9 bases between the two ends. CDR3: CASSSDSHQPQHF. In DNA form, the CDR3 reads TGTGCCAGCAGCTCAGACAGTCATCAGCCCCAGCATTTT.

This chain links TRBV10-3 with TRBJ2-7; possible D gene TRBD2, 5 bases. This CDR3 has 13 residues. The germline V and J ends were trimmed by 8 bases and 2 bases, with 13 bases remaining between them. Germline values: CDR1 ENHRY, CDR2 SYGVKD. CDR3 amino acids: CAIAGVLAYEQYF. The CDR3 region has the DNA TGTGCCATCGCGGGCGTCCTAGCCTACGAGCAGTACTTC.

The gene calls are TRBV4-1 and TRBJ2-6; D is uncertain. With 1 base removed from V and 0 bases from J, the gap between germline ends came to 10 bases. Germline V gives CDR1 MGHRA, CDR2 YSYEKL. The CDR3 runs 17 residues. The DNA of the CDR3 is TGCGCCAGCAGCCAAGGACCCGCTAGCTCTGGGGCCAACGTCCTGACTTTC. Translation gives CASSQGPASSGANVLTF.

V is TRBV20-1 and J is TRBJ2-1; 8 bases are a match to TRBD2. This CDR3 comprises 11 residues. Per germline, CDR1 DFQATT and CDR2 SNEGSKA (reference sequence). CDR3 amino acids: CRMAGGNEQFF. For the CDR3, the DNA is TGCAGGATGGCGGGAGGCAATGAGCAGTTCTTC.

This clone was found a few times. The rearrangement links TRBV30 to TRBJ1-1, with D possibly being TRBD1 (5 bases). Germline loops: CDR1 GTSNPN, CDR2 SVGIG (reference sequence). This CDR3 contains 12 residues. Trimming removed 4 bases from V and 8 bases from J, with 14 bases in between. CDR3 bases: TGTGCCTGGACTATGGGGACTAAAGAAGCTTTCTTT. Translated, it gives CAWTMGTKEAFF.

This clone has only a few counts. The chain is built from TRBV14 and TRBJ1-2, with unresolved D. The V end was cut by 2 bases, the J end by 4 bases, with 8 bases between. Germline lookup yields CDR1 SGHDN and CDR2 FVKESK. The CDR3 loop spans 13 amino acids. CDR3 nucleotide sequence: TGTGCCAGCAGCCAATCCGGTCCCTATGGCTACACCTTC. This encodes CASSQSGPYGYTF.

The chain couples TRBV7-9 to TRBJ2-3, with a weak D call TRBD2 (5 bases). Germline CDR1 and CDR2: SEHNR and FQNEAQ (reference sequence). This CDR3 region has 16 residues. V was trimmed by 1 base and J by 4 bases, leaving 15 bases between them. CDR3 sequence: CASSLGTARGPDTQYF. DNA for the CDR3: TGTGCCAGCAGCTTAGGTACAGCGAGAGGGCCAGATACGCAGTATTTT.

This clone appeared a few times. The rearrangement uses TRBV28 and TRBJ2-7; 15 nucleotides match TRBD2. The CDR3 has 16 residues. V trimming: 5 bases; J trimming: 4 bases; junction bases outside the gene matches: 6. CDR1 and CDR2 (germline): MDHEN, SYDVKM. CDR3 nucleotides: TGTGCCAGCAGTGTCGGACTAGCGGGAGGGTCTTACGAGCAGTACTTC. It specifies CASSVGLAGGSYEQYF.

This clone has only a few counts. The V and J genes are TRBV4-3 and TRBJ2-5, with 9 bases matching TRBD2. V trimming: 4 bases; J trimming: 5 bases; junction bases outside the gene matches: 2. CDR3 size: 13 residues. In germline, CDR1 is LGHNA, CDR2 YSLEER. CDR3 amino acids: CASSLAGVETQYF. As DNA, the CDR3 is TGCGCCAGCAGCCTAGCGGGAGTCGAGACCCAGTACTTC.

This chain connects TRBV18 to TRBJ1-2; 7 bases match TRBD1. The ends lost 5 bases at V and 6 bases at J; junction bases unmatched: 6. The CDR3 contains 13 residues. Germline CDR1 and CDR2: KGHSH and LQKENI. The chain's CDR3 is CASSSQTGDGYTF. The CDR3 bases are TGTGCCAGCTCATCACAAACAGGGGATGGCTACACCTTC.

V gene TRBV7-9 combines with J gene TRBJ2-7; D might be TRBD1 (6 bases). CDR1 and CDR2 from the germline V gene are SEHNR and FQNEAQ (reference sequence). Deletions cut 4 bases from V and 2 bases from J, with 15 bases between. The CDR3 runs 15 residues. DNA of the CDR3: TGTGCCAGCAGCTCTACCGGGACACCGACCTACGAGCAGTACTTC. Protein: CASSSTGTPTYEQYF.

This clone was observed a handful of times. The chain employs TRBV10-3 and TRBJ1-2; D might be TRBD1 (6 bases). Trimming removed 8 bases from V and 1 base from J, with 11 bases in between. This CDR3 has 13 amino acids. Germline V gene data show CDR1 as ENHRY and CDR2 as SYGVKD. This chain's CDR3 is CAIDKGVNYGYTF. DNA for the CDR3: TGTGCCATCGATAAGGGGGTTAACTATGGCTACACCTTC.

This clone came up a few times. This sequence joins TRBV25-1 and TRBJ1-4; no clear D. The germline V gene encodes CDR1 MGHDK and CDR2 SYGVNS. Between the trimmed V and J ends, which lost 5 bases and 8 bases, there was a span of 12 bases. CDR3 size: 13 residues. DNA for the CDR3: TGTGCCAGCAGTTTACGGGAATGGGAAAAACTGTTTTTT. As protein: CASSLREWEKLFF.

This clone was seen only a few times. The V call is TRBV5-1, the J call TRBJ2-1, with 9 bases that match TRBD1. J was trimmed by 7 bases and V by 4 bases; bases with no gene match: 9. Germline assignment: CDR1 SGHRS and CDR2 YFSETQ. The CDR3 runs 15 residues. The CDR3 region is CASSDGTGTRNEQFF. CDR3 DNA sequence: TGCGCCAGCAGCGACGGGACAGGGACCCGGAATGAGCAGTTCTTC.

In its sample, this clone was seen a few times. The CDR3 region is CASSERLRAGELFF. In nucleotides, the CDR3 is TGTGCCAGCAGTGAGAGGTTGAGGGCCGGGGAGCTGTTTTTT. The genes are TRBV2 and TRBJ2-2, with D maybe TRBD2 (5 bases). The CDR3 consists of 14 residues. The ends were cut back, 3 bases at V and 6 bases at J, with 11 bases in the middle. The germline gives CDR1 SNHLY, CDR2 FYNNEI.

The V call is TRBV5-1, the J call TRBJ2-7; 8 positions agree with TRBD1. Germline CDR1 is SGHRS and CDR2 is YFSETQ. The CDR3 runs to 14 residues. The V and J ends lost 4 bases and 5 bases, in that order; junction bases with no gene match: 8. CDR3 residues: CASSRGQETNEQYF. CDR3 coding DNA: TGCGCCAGCAGCCGGGGACAGGAAACGAACGAGCAGTACTTC.

The chain combines TRBV7-2 with TRBJ1-5; 7 bases map to TRBD1. The CDR3 sequence is 15 residues long. Germline V gives CDR1 SGHTA, CDR2 FQGNSA. V dropped 4 bases and J dropped 1; count of bases not matched to a gene: 4. CDR3 nucleotides: TGTGCCAGCAGCTCGGGACAGTTCAGCAATCAGCCCCAGCATTTT. It specifies CASSSGQFSNQPQHF.

This clone has just a few counts. V and J are TRBV23-1 and TRBJ2-3; TRBD2 agrees at 7 bases. TRBV23-1 carries the ORF label, with uncertain function. The J segment lost 1 base and the V segment lost 5 bases, leaving 6 bases of the junction unmatched. The CDR3 has 15 amino acids. The CDR3 region is CASSFASGRTDTQYF. CDR3 nucleotides: TGCGCCAGCAGTTTCGCTAGCGGCCGCACAGATACGCAGTATTTT.

The chain has TRBV2 and TRBJ1-2; TRBD1 aligns across 8 bases. The length of the CDR3 is 15 residues. Unmatched junction bases numbered 7, after V lost 3 bases and J lost 4 bases. Germline V lookup: CDR1 SNHLY, CDR2 FYNNEI. The CDR3 spells CASSEDRVQGYGYTF. The CDR3 nucleotides are TGTGCCAGCAGTGAGGACAGGGTCCAAGGCTATGGCTACACCTTC. Full variable domain (missing parts from reference TRBV2 and TRBJ1-2): EPEVTQTPSHQVTQMGQEVILRCVPISNHLYFYWYRQILGQKVEFLVSFYNNEISEKSEIFDDQFSVERPDGSNFTLKIRSTKLEDSAMYFCASSEDRVQGYGYTFGSGTRLTVV.

This clone came up a few times. The chain combines TRBV5-6 with TRBJ1-1, with 8 bases matching TRBD1. Germline V lookup: CDR1 SGHDT, CDR2 YYEEEE. CDR3 size: 11 residues. V dropped 4 bases and J dropped 8; count of bases not matched to a gene: 1. The CDR3 region has the DNA TGTGCCAGCAGCAGGACAGGGGAAGCTTTCTTT. It specifies CASSRTGEAFF.

The sample holds a few counts of this clone. V gene TRBV7-2 combines with J gene TRBJ2-7, with 9 nucleotides matching TRBD2. CDR1 SGHTA and CDR2 FQGNSA come from the germline V gene. The CDR3 totals 16 residues. Unmatched junction bases numbered 6, after V lost 1 base and J lost 2 bases. CDR3 region: CASSLVPSGVTYEQYF. Here the CDR3 DNA reads TGTGCCAGCAGCTTAGTACCTAGCGGGGTTACCTACGAGCAGTACTTC.

This clone has more than one count but fewer than ten. The chain has TRBV7-9 and TRBJ2-3; 8 bases agree with TRBD1. V was clipped by 5 bases and J by 7 bases; unmatched bases: 5. CDR3 length equals 13 residues. From germline, CDR1 is SEHNR and CDR2 FQNEAQ (reference sequence). The CDR3 region has the DNA TGTGCCAGCAGCGACCGACAGGGGAATACGCAGTATTTT. It specifies CASSDRQGNTQYF.